A selection of T cell receptor beta chains follows, all from one sample in a study of vaccination effects on CD4 cells after COVID-19. For these receptors, no antigen is known. Sequencing used immunoSEQ multiplex PCR; TCRdb keeps in-frame clones, though not all of them. The table lists under 65,000 clones, more than 65% of them singletons. The specimen comprised CD4+ T cells from PBMCs cultured with HIV peptides, sampled before COVID-19 vaccination. All receptors derive from a human donor who had a prior SARS-CoV-2 infection. The conserved cysteine and the conserved F or W are not part of the CDR3 here. Each record gives: CDR3 length, J gene, V gene, CDR3 protein.

CDR3 length: 13; J gene: TRBJ1-5; V gene: TRBV6-1; CDR3 protein: ASSEQGLGNQPQH
CDR3 length: 13; J gene: TRBJ2-7; V gene: TRBV21-1; CDR3 protein: ASSNGTRGSYEQY
CDR3 length: 14; J gene: TRBJ2-1; V gene: TRBV5-4; CDR3 protein: ASSFDTSLSYNEQF
CDR3 length: 11; J gene: TRBJ2-5; V gene: TRBV2; CDR3 protein: ASSLDREETQY
CDR3 length: 14; J gene: TRBJ1-3; V gene: TRBV9; CDR3 protein: ASSVEGQTARNTIY
CDR3 length: 13; J gene: TRBJ2-7; V gene: TRBV24-1; CDR3 protein: ATAEAGDPSYEQY
CDR3 length: 14; J gene: TRBJ2-2; V gene: TRBV27; CDR3 protein: ASRAAGTPNTGELF
CDR3 length: 13; J gene: TRBJ1-2; V gene: TRBV15; CDR3 protein: ATSTTRGTAYGYT
CDR3 length: 9; J gene: TRBJ2-1; V gene: TRBV20-1; CDR3 protein: SARFYNEQF
CDR3 length: 12; J gene: TRBJ2-1; V gene: TRBV10-3; CDR3 protein: AIRDGERYNEQF
CDR3 length: 10; J gene: TRBJ1-1; V gene: TRBV30; CDR3 protein: ASMKGGTEAF
CDR3 length: 12; J gene: TRBJ2-2; V gene: TRBV21-1; CDR3 protein: ASSKATWAGELF
CDR3 length: 14; J gene: TRBJ2-5; V gene: TRBV4-2; CDR3 protein: ASSPRAGGPGETQY
CDR3 length: 10; J gene: TRBJ1-4; V gene: TRBV5-6; CDR3 protein: ASSISDEKLF
CDR3 length: 12; J gene: TRBJ2-7; V gene: TRBV7-2; CDR3 protein: ASSLFRASYEQY
CDR3 length: 13; J gene: TRBJ1-2; V gene: TRBV7-2; CDR3 protein: ASSLAPGLNYGYT
CDR3 length: 14; J gene: TRBJ2-5; V gene: TRBV2; CDR3 protein: ASSGPGTSYQETQY
CDR3 length: 12; J gene: TRBJ1-1; V gene: TRBV5-1; CDR3 protein: ASSLEGRGSEAF
CDR3 length: 16; J gene: TRBJ2-7; V gene: TRBV9; CDR3 protein: ASSKRGTSGRFGDEQY
CDR3 length: 14; J gene: TRBJ2-7; V gene: TRBV5-4; CDR3 protein: ASSPGGGSGQYEQY
CDR3 length: 14; J gene: TRBJ1-4; V gene: TRBV21-1; CDR3 protein: ASTPADGRLNEKLF
CDR3 length: 14; J gene: TRBJ1-1; V gene: TRBV5-1; CDR3 protein: ASSEAGTGRNTEAF
CDR3 length: 17; J gene: TRBJ2-4; V gene: TRBV27; CDR3 protein: ASSLSLRGGRGTKNIQY
CDR3 length: 12; J gene: TRBJ1-5; V gene: TRBV6-6; CDR3 protein: ASSYRGGYQPQH
CDR3 length: 13; J gene: TRBJ2-4; V gene: TRBV18; CDR3 protein: ASSPPSRVGDIQY
CDR3 length: 17; J gene: TRBJ2-3; V gene: TRBV4-2; CDR3 protein: ASSPWVGAGGLDSDTQY
CDR3 length: 6; J gene: TRBJ1-1; V gene: TRBV7-9; CDR3 protein: AGDGGF
CDR3 length: 15; J gene: TRBJ2-2; V gene: TRBV19; CDR3 protein: ASSKLAGRRNTGELF
CDR3 length: 14; J gene: TRBJ2-3; V gene: TRBV13; CDR3 protein: ASSQAGAWVTDTQY
CDR3 length: 11; J gene: TRBJ2-1; V gene: TRBV5-8; CDR3 protein: ASSLWEGNEQF
CDR3 length: 13; J gene: TRBJ2-1; V gene: TRBV5-1; CDR3 protein: ASSLSGRFHNEQF
CDR3 length: 13; J gene: TRBJ1-1; V gene: TRBV24-1; CDR3 protein: ATSEGGGPNTEAF